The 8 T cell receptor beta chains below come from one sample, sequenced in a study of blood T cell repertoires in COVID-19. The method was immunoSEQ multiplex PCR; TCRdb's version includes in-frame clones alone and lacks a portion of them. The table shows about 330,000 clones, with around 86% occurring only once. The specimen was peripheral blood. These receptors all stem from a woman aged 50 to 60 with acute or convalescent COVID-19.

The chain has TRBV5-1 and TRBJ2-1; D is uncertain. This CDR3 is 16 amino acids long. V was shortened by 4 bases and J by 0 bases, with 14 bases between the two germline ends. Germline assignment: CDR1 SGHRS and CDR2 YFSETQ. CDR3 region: CASSPLGGSSYNEQFF. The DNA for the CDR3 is TGCGCCAGCAGCCCCCTAGGCGGTAGCTCCTACAATGAGCAGTTCTTC. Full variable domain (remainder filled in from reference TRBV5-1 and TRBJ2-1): KAGVTQTPRYLIKTRGQQVTLSCSPISGHRSVSWYQQTPGQGLQFLFEYFSETQRNKGNFPGRFSGRQFSNSRSEMNVSTLELGDSALYLCASSPLGGSSYNEQFFGPGTRLTVL.

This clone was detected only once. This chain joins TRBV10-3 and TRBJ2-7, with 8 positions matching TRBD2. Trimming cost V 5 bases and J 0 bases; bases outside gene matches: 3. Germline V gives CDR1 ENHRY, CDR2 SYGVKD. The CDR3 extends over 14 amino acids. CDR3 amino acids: CAISTGTSSYEQYF. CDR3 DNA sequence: TGTGCCATCAGTACCGGGACTAGCTCCTACGAGCAGTACTTC.

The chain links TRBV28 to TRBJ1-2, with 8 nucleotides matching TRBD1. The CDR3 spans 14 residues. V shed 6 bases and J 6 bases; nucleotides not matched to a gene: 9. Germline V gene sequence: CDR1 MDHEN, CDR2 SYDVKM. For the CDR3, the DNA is TGTGCCAGCAGCATCGGACAGGGATCAGATGGCTACACCTTC. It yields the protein CASSIGQGSDGYTF.

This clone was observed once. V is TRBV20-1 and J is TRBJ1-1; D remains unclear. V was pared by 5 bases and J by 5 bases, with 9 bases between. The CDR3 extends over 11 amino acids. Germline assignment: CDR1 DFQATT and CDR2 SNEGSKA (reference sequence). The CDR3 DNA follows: TGCAGTGCTCCCCGGTGGACTGAAGCTTTCTTT. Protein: CSAPRWTEAFF.

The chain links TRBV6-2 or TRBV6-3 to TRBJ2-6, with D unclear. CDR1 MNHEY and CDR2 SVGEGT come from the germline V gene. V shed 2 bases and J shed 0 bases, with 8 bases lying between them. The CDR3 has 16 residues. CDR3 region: CASSYPANSGANVLTF. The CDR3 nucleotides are TGTGCCAGCAGTTACCCAGCGAACTCTGGGGCCAACGTCCTGACTTTC.

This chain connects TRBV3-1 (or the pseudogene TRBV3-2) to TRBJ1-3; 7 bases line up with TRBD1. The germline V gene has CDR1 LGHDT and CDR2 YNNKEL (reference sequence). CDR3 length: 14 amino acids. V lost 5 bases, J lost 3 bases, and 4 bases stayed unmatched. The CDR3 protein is CASSSTGYGNTIYF. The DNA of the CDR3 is TGTGCCAGCAGCTCGACAGGGTATGGAAACACCATATATTTT.

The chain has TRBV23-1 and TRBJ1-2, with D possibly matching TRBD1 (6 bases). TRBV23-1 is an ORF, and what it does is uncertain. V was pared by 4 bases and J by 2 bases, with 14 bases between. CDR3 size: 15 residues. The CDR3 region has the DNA TGCGCCAGCAGTCCTTACATTACAGGGAACTATGGCTACACCTTC. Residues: CASSPYITGNYGYTF.

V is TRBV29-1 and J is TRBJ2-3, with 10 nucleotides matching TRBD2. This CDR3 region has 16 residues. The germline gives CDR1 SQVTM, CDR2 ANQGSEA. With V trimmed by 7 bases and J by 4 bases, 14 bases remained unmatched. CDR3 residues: CSGRVGLAGEADTQYF. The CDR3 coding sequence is TGCAGCGGGAGGGTAGGGCTAGCGGGAGAAGCAGATACGCAGTATTTT.